Listed here is a single T cell receptor (beta chain). Its specificity is unknown. The source of the sample is a study of follicular helper T cells after annual influenza vaccination. Points from the study as a whole: ICOS+CD38+ cTfh clonality tracked population frequency, and its change tracked circulating plasmablast change.

Time point reported: 2014-2015 season, pre-vaccination. Vaccine contraindications, substance abuse, HIV/AIDS, active malignancy and active illness excluded donors. Sequenced by immunoSEQ multiplex PCR; TCRdb stores in-frame clones only, minus some. The sample holds around 13,000 clones, 78% seen once. The CDR3 covers 11 residues. In germline, CDR1 is SEHNR, CDR2 FQNEAQ (reference sequence). Deletions cut 1 base from V and 11 bases from J, with 8 bases between. The sequencing used CXCR5- memory CD4+ T cells sorted from blood, collected on the day of influenza vaccination. The sequence was collected from an adult who received the influenza vaccine. This chain connects TRBV7-9 to TRBJ1-2; D is ambiguous. Written as DNA, the CDR3 is TGTGCCAGCAGCTTAGGCCCGGAATACACCTTC. It translates to CASSLGPEYTF.